Here is one T cell receptor beta chain with its context. The specificity of this receptor is unknown. Base qualities are not recorded, but no much larger clone differs from it by a single base. The CDR3 regions of human TCRbeta chains were analyzed by immunosequencing. In the paper's pipeline: Repertoire TCRs were matched against a reference library of SARS-CoV-2-specific TCRs generated with the MIRA antigen-specificity platform. Breadth was defined as the fraction of unique TCRs that were SARS-CoV-2-associated. Depth was defined as the fraction of total T cells that were SARS-CoV-2-associated. Using the MIRA data, every spike-specific TCR was mapped to the spike region that the TCR reacted to and assigned to either a CD4 or a CD8 class. Log10-transformed breadth and depth values were compared by one-way ANOVA with Sidak's multiple comparisons tests. TCRdb holds this immuneACCESS table with in-frame rearrangements only. Some clones are missing; in checked studies, unresolved V genes explain under half, and the rest has no known cause. D and trimming come from the DNA, and the V and J calls and clone size come from that table. Within this sample are 110,000 to 150,000 clones, with around nine tenths of them counted one time only. The ten top clones hold around 3.8% of the sample.

This sample stems from a study of T cell responses to AZD1222 COVID-19 vaccine (dated by TCRdb to the early 2020s). Notes on the research overall: Because spike-specific TCR depth and breadth did not differ between the two schedules, AZD1222 recipients who got a second dose at roughly 4 weeks were pooled with those who got a second dose at roughly 12 weeks. Trial participants were enrolled by age into subgroups of 18-55, 56-69 and 70-plus years, and roughly 150, 30 and 60 TCR-sequenced participants, respectively, were included in these subgroups. A total of 233 trial participants underwent TCR sequencing, of whom about 210 had received two doses of AZD1222 and around 25 had received two doses of the MenACWY control vaccine. Results the study describes overall, beyond this receptor: No day 14 peak-response samples were available, so repertoires were characterized only after the peak T cell response. In the small 56-69-year group, the increase in depth fell short of significance, most likely because of low power. Most participants were white British and females outnumbered males, and the authors suggested that clonal diversity may have been underestimated. Conclusions about previously exposed vaccinees were limited because only six AZD1222 recipients were SARS-CoV-2 seropositive at baseline. CD4 TCRs associated with the vaccine covered the entire spike protein, and the dominant responses were in regions 160-218 and 743-854. Reportedly, almost half of the unique spike-specific TCRs recognized epitopes lying outside the regions that are mutated in the B.1.351 and B.1.1.7 variants. Spike-specific TCR breadth and depth rose significantly after two AZD1222 doses compared with day 0 and with MenACWY recipients.

The time point label on this specimen signifies: baseline before first vaccination. Vaccinee samples were obtained from the UK trials COV001 and COV002, which included a single-blind randomized controlled phase 2/3 trial of AZD1222 (ChAdOx1 nCoV-19) in healthy adults. For TCRbeta chain sequencing, PBMC samples from trial participants were taken at day 0 and at day 28 after the second dose. The V end loses 4 bases and the J end loses 3 bases, and a stretch of 16 bases separates them. From a lookup of the germline V gene, CDR1 and CDR2 are SGDLS and YYNGEE. From the cysteine up to the phenylalanine, the CDR3 has a length of 16 residues. The only DNA kept is the CDR3, 48 bases in frame from the first base.

The sequenced sample was peripheral blood, obtained on day 0 of AZD1222 vaccination. The sequence links TRBV9 to TRBJ2-2; TRBD2 is a weak D gene call, 7 bases matching. The clonotype comes from an adult in good health. CDR3 region: CASSPSGGLYTGELFF. The sequence in DNA is TGTGCCAGCAGCCCCTCCGGGGGGCTATACACCGGGGAGCTGTTTTTT.